This T cell receptor beta chain was identified during a study of blood T cell repertoires in COVID-19 (dated by TCRdb to the early 2020s). Turning to the overall study: Samples covering the acute and convalescent phases of COVID-19 were provided by collaborators in the United States, Italy and Spain. The material from the prospective study consisted of cDNA or gDNA derived from T cells, B-cell-depleted T cells, or PBMCs. The dataset comprised deeply sampled blood TCRbeta repertoires from subjects exposed to, actively infected with, or recovered from COVID-19. The repertoires were made available in a free public database intended to serve as a resource for research on the immune response to SARS-CoV-2. The samples were drawn from two sources: the first 160 participants of the ongoing ImmuneRACE study, and about 1,300 subjects contributed by 6 global collaborators. A de-identified subject ID, COVID-19 status, age in years and sex were almost always included in the sample metadata. Where available, HLA class I and class II types were obtained from metadata supplied by the sample provider rather than from assay-based typing. Points the paper makes about the study in general: Clinical and demographic metadata were provided uncurated, with the amount varying by source and participant.

The immunoSEQ Assay, a bias-controlled multiplex PCR, was used to amplify TCRbeta CDR3 regions from genomic DNA. As for the original processing: Nucleated cell counts per sample were estimated from amplification of reference gene primers within the assay. Sequence reads were collapsed and filtered to measure the absolute abundance of every unique TCRbeta CDR3 rearrangement. For each sample, productive Simpson clonality was calculated as the square root of Simpson's diversity index over productive rearrangements. Entries here come from immuneACCESS through TCRdb and include only in-frame sequences with V and J called. Some clones fail to appear in such tables; in the studies checked, an unresolved V gene covers under half of the shortfall, and the cause of the remainder is unknown. The V and J calls and clone size come from that table; D and trimming were worked out from the DNA. The sample has about 160,000 clones on record, around 80% of them singletons. The ten largest clones represent under 7% of the sample.

CDR1 and CDR2, looked up from the germline V gene (reference sequence), are MNHEY and SMNVEV. Its CDR3 holds 16 amino acids, cysteine through phenylalanine. Just the 48-base CDR3 DNA is kept, in frame starting at base 1. V loses 6 bases of germline sequence and J loses 4 bases, and the interval between the two ends is 19 bases. About this clone itself: This clone's antigen is unknown. One base away there is no much larger clone; base qualities are not given.

In the prospective study, participants were roughly 18 to 100 years old, resided in about two dozen geographic areas of the United States, and were enrolled through a virtual design. In the prospective study, cohorts were assigned on the basis of participant-reported clinical history obtained from a screening survey and a study questionnaire. Recovered participants in ImmuneRACE Cohort 3 were defined as having two consecutive negative NP/OP PCR tests, clearance from a healthcare professional, or resolution of symptoms. In the prospective study, mobile phlebotomists collected whole blood, serum and a nasopharyngeal or oropharyngeal swab from each participant. Participants in the prospective study had the option to provide additional blood draws and questionnaires over a roughly 2-month period. Prospective study blood samples were shipped either frozen or at room temperature before DNA extraction.

Sequenced: PBMCs or T cells enriched from blood (not recorded which). The chain is made from TRBV27 and TRBJ1-5; TRBD1 is possibly the D segment (6 matching bases). This TCR derives from a man aged 35 to 55 who had recovered from COVID-19. The bases read TGTGCCAGCAGAATGCGGGGGCAGCTAGAGAATCAGCCCCAGCATTTT. This sequence encodes CASRMRGQLENQPQHF.